One sample yielded the 8 T cell receptor beta chains listed below, sequenced in a study of shared clonotypes between healthy human individuals. TCRdb's table, derived via immunoSEQ multiplex PCR, lists solely in-frame clones and lacks some. The sample shows millions of clones, approximately 95% of them seen only once. The sequenced sample was naive CD4+ T cells sorted from blood. This sample's subset: CD45RA+ positively selected. Source of these receptors: a young man in good health.

The chain joins TRBV7-2 to TRBJ2-5, with 7 bases that match TRBD2. The CDR3 loop spans 15 amino acids. CDR1 and CDR2 from the germline V gene are SGHTA and FQGNSA. V dropped 2 bases and J dropped 2; count of bases not matched to a gene: 5. CDR3 in amino acids: CASSLRAGEQETQYF. CDR3 DNA sequence: TGTGCCAGCAGCTTACGCGCGGGAGAGCAAGAGACCCAGTACTTC.

V is TRBV5-1 and J is TRBJ2-3, with TRBD2 matching over 8 bases. Germline V gene lookup returns CDR1 SGHRS and CDR2 YFSETQ. J was trimmed by 0 bases and V by 5 bases; bases with no gene match: 5. CDR3 length: 15 residues. CDR3 protein: CASRVTSGSTDTQYF. As DNA, the CDR3 is TGCGCCAGCAGGGTTACTAGCGGAAGCACAGATACGCAGTATTTT.

The chain combines TRBV11-2 with TRBJ1-1; D unclear. The CDR3 covers 14 residues. V was clipped by 5 bases and J by 0 bases, with 10 bases between them. Germline loops: CDR1 SGHAT, CDR2 FQNNGV. CDR3 nucleotide sequence: TGTGCCAGCAGCCCATCTGGGATGAACACTGAAGCTTTCTTT. As protein: CASSPSGMNTEAFF.

The genes are TRBV5-1 and TRBJ1-6, with D maybe TRBD1 (5 bases). CDR3 size: 14 residues. Germline CDR1 is SGHRS and CDR2 is YFSETQ. The V end was cut by 6 bases, the J end by 9 bases, with 16 bases between. The CDR3 region is CASTLAGGSSPLHF. In nucleotides, the CDR3 is TGCGCCAGCACCCTCGCGGGGGGAAGTTCACCCCTCCACTTT.

The chain uses TRBV9 and TRBJ1-2, with TRBD1 matching over 7 bases. J lost 8 bases, V lost 4 bases, and 5 bases had no gene match. The germline V gene has CDR1 SGDLS and CDR2 YYNGEE. The CDR3 has 12 amino acids. CDR3 sequence (DNA): TGTGCCAGCAGCCCAGGGGGTCGCGGCTACACCTTC. Amino acids: CASSPGGRGYTF.

The chain carries TRBV7-3 and TRBJ2-1; D ambiguous. This CDR3 has 15 residues. V gave up 5 bases and J gave up 0 bases, with 11 bases separating them. From germline, CDR1 is SGHTA and CDR2 FQGTGA. The CDR3 loop is CASSVDSSSYNEQFF. CDR3 nucleotide sequence: TGTGCCAGCAGCGTCGACTCCAGCTCCTACAATGAGCAGTTCTTC.

This rearrangement joins TRBV11-2 to TRBJ2-3; tentatively, D is TRBD2 (5 bases). The CDR3 has 14 amino acids. The germline V and J ends were trimmed by 5 bases and 0 bases, with 9 bases remaining between them. CDR1 and CDR2 from the germline V gene are SGHAT and FQNNGV. The CDR3 sequence: CASSRGSSTDTQYF. The CDR3 DNA reads TGTGCCAGCAGCCGCGGGTCTAGCACAGATACGCAGTATTTT. Combining the CDR3 with reference TRBV11-2 and TRBJ2-3 gives the whole variable domain EAGVAQSPRYKIIEKRQSVAFWCNPISGHATLYWYQQILGQGPKLLIQFQNNGVVDDSQLPKDRFSAERLKGVDSTLKIQPAKLEDSAVYLCASSRGSSTDTQYFGPGTRLTVL.

The chain uses TRBV5-6 and TRBJ2-3; TRBD1 agrees at 12 bases. The V segment lost 4 bases and the J segment 4 bases; nucleotides outside the gene matches: 13. The CDR3 totals 18 residues. CDR1 and CDR2 from the germline V gene are SGHDT and YYEEEE. The CDR3 DNA reads TGTGCCAGCAGCCAAAGGACTACGGGACAGGGGGCTGCAGATACGCAGTATTTT. It yields the protein CASSQRTTGQGAADTQYF.